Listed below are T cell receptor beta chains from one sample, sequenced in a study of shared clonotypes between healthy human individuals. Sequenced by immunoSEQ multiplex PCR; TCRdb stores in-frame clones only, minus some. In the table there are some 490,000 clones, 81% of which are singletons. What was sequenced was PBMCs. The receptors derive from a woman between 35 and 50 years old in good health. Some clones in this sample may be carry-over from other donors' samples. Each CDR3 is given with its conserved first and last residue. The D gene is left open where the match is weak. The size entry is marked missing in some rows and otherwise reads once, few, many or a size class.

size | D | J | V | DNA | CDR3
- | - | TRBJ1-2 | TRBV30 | TGTGCCTTGAGCTACGGAAACTATGGCTACACCTTC | CALSYGNYGYTF
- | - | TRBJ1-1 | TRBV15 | TGTGCCACCAGCATTTTCGGGGGCGGGACTGAAGCTTTCTTT | CATSIFGGGTEAFF
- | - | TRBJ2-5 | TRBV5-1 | TGCGCCAGCAGCTTGGAGTCAGGAATAGAGACCCAGTACTTC | CASSLESGIETQYF
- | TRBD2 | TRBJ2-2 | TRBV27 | TGTGCCAGCAGTGTCCTCGGACTAGCGGGATTCGGGGAGCTGTTTTTT | CASSVLGLAGFGELFF
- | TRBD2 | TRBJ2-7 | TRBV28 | TGTGCCAGCAGTCTCGGGCTAGCGGGAGCCCTCTACGAGCAGTACTTC | CASSLGLAGALYEQYF
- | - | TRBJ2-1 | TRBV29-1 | TGCAGCGTTGAAGGGCAGGGCCCCTCCAATGAGCAGTTCTTC | CSVEGQGPSNEQFF
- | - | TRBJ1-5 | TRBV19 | TGTGCCAGTAGTATATCCGGTCTCACCACCAATCAGCCCCAGCATTTT | CASSISGLTTNQPQHF
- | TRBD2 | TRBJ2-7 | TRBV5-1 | TGCGCCAGCAGCTTGGTGGCGGGAGTTCGCTACGAGCAGTACTTC | CASSLVAGVRYEQYF
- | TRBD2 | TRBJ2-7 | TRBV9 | TGTGCCAGCAGCGTCGGGACTAGCGGTTCGTGGGAGCAGTACTTC | CASSVGTSGSWEQYF
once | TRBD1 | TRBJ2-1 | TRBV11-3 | TGTGCCAGCAGCTTAGCGGACAGGGGAGGTCAGTTCTTC | CASSLADRGGQFF
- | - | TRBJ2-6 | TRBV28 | TGTGCCAGCAGTTTAGCAGGGGCAAGCGGGGCCAACGTCCTGACTTTC | CASSLAGASGANVLTF
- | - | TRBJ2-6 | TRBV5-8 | TGTGCCAGCAGCAGTGGGGAACTCTCTGGGGCCAACGTCCTGACTTTC | CASSSGELSGANVLTF
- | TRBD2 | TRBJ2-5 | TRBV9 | TGTGCCAGCAGCGTAGGTGGCCTAGCGGTTCAAGAGACCCAGTACTTC | CASSVGGLAVQETQYF
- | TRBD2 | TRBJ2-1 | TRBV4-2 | TGTGCCAGCAGCCTGCTTAGCGGGAGTTACAATGAGCAGTTCTTC | CASSLLSGSYNEQFF
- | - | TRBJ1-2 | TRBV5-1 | TGCGCCAGCAGCAATCGGACGGAAACTAACTATGGCTACACCTTC | CASSNRTETNYGYTF
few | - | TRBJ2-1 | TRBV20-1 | TGCAGTGCTAGCCCGGGGGGCCCGCAGTTCTTC | CSASPGGPQFF
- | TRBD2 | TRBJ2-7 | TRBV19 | TGTGCCAGTAGTCCAGGGACTAGCGCCTACGAGCAGTACTTC | CASSPGTSAYEQYF
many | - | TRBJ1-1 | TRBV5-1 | TGCGCCAGCAGCAAACCACGCCAAGGGGGGACTGAAGCTTTCTTT | CASSKPRQGGTEAFF
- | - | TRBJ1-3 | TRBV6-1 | TGTGCCAGCAATCGACAGGGAAACACCATATATTTT | CASNRQGNTIYF
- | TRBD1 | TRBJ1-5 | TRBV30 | TGTGCCTACCGACAGGGCCATCAGCCCCAGCATTTT | CAYRQGHQPQHF
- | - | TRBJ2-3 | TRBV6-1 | TGTGCCAGCAGTGCGGGACTCATCACAGATACGCAGTATTTT | CASSAGLITDTQYF
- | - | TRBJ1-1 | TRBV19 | TGTGCCAGTAGTATAGATTGGGCGGACGGGAAGGGAGCTGAAGCTTTCTTT | CASSIDWADGKGAEAFF
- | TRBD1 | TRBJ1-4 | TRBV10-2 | TGCGCCAGCAGTGACACCGGACAGGGAGCAGAAAAACTGTTTTTT | CASSDTGQGAEKLFF
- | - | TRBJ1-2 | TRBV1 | TGCACCAGCAGCCAGATGGGGGGAGGCTATGGCTACACCTTC | CTSSQMGGGYGYTF
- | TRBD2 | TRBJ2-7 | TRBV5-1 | TGCGCCAGCAGGGCAGGCCCCCTCGGGGGGTACGAGCAGTACTTC | CASRAGPLGGYEQYF
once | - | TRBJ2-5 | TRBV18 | TGTGCCAGCTCACCTGGACGGAGACAAGAGACCCAGTACTTC | CASSPGRRQETQYF
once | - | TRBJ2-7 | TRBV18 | TGTGCCAGCTCAAGAGACAGGAACTCCTACGAGCAGTACTTC | CASSRDRNSYEQYF
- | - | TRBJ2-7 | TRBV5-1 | TGCGCCAGCAGCTTGGCCGGGAACCTCTACGAGCAGTACTTC | CASSLAGNLYEQYF
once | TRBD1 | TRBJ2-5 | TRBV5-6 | TGTGCCAGCACCCCGACAGGGGAAGAGACCCAGTACTTC | CASTPTGEETQYF
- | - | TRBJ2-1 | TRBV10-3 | TGTGCCATCAGTGGGGGACTCGACAATGAGCAGTTCTTC | CAISGGLDNEQFF
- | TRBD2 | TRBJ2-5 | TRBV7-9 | TGTGCCAGCAGTAGAACTAGCGGGAGGGGAGAGACCCAGTACTTC | CASSRTSGRGETQYF
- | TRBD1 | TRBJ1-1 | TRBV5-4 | TGTGCCAGCAGCGTCGGACAGGTAGGGACTGAAGCTTTCTTT | CASSVGQVGTEAFF
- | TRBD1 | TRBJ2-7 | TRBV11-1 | TGTGCCAGCAGCTCAAGCCCGGACAGGGTAGGCGAGCAGTACTTC | CASSSSPDRVGEQYF
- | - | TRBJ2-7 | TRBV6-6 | TGTGCCAGCACCAACGGAGGGACGGGGACCTACGAGCAGTACTTC | CASTNGGTGTYEQYF
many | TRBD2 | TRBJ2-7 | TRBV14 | TGTGCCAGCAGCAAACTCGGACTAGCCAACTCCTACGAGCAGTACTTC | CASSKLGLANSYEQYF
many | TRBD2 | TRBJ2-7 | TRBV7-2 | TGTGCCAGCAGCCTCACTAGCGGGAGGTCCTACGAGCAGTACTTC | CASSLTSGRSYEQYF
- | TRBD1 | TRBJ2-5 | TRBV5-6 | TGTGCCAGCAGCTTATACGCGGGGGACAGGGAAGAGACCCAGTACTTC | CASSLYAGDREETQYF
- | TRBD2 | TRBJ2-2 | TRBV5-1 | TGCGCCAGCAGCCCGAGAGCGGGAGCGGATACCGGGGAGCTGTTTTTT | CASSPRAGADTGELFF
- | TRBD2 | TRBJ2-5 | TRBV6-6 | TGTGCCAGCAGCCGCACTAGCGACAGTGGGACCCAGTACTTC | CASSRTSDSGTQYF
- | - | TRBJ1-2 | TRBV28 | TGTGCCAGCAGTTTAGACAAAAACTATGGCTACACCTTC | CASSLDKNYGYTF
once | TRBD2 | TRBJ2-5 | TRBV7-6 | TGTGCCAGCAGCTTAGCTTTTGGTAACGGGGGGAAAGAGACCCAGTACTTC | CASSLAFGNGGKETQYF
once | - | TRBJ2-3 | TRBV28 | TGTGCCAGCAGTCCCACTGTCGACAGGACAGATACGCAGTATTTT | CASSPTVDRTDTQYF
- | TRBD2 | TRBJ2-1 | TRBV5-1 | TGCGCCAGCAGCTTGGTTAGCGGGCATGAGCAGTTCTTC | CASSLVSGHEQFF
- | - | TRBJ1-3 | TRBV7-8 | TGTGCCAGCAGCTTAGGCGTCTCTGGAAACACCATATATTTT | CASSLGVSGNTIYF
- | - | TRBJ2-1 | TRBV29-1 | TGCAGCGTTCGCGACGGTAGCCACAATGAGCAGTTCTTC | CSVRDGSHNEQFF
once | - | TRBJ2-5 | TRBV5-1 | TGCGCCAGCAGCGCGCGCGGTTACCAACAAGAGACCCAGTACTTC | CASSARGYQQETQYF
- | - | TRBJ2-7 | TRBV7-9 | TGTGCCAGCAGCCCAAGGAGACACGAGCAGTACTTC | CASSPRRHEQYF
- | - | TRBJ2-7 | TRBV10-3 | TGTGCCATCAGTGACTGGGACGCTAGCTCCTACGAGCAGTACTTC | CAISDWDASSYEQYF
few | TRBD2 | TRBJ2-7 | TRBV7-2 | TGTGCCAGCAGCCGAGGGACTAGCTGGGTCGAGCAGTACTTC | CASSRGTSWVEQYF
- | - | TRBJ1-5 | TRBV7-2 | TGTGCCAGCAGCTTAGATGGGGGGGTTGATCAGCCCCAGCATTTT | CASSLDGGVDQPQHF
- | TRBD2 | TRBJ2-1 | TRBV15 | TGTGCCACCTCACTAGCGGGAGGGTCCAATGAGCAGTTCTTC | CATSLAGGSNEQFF
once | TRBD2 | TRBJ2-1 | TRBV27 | TGTGCCAGCAACGGACTAGCGGGAGTTGATGAGCAGTTCTTC | CASNGLAGVDEQFF
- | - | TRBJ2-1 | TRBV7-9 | TGTGCCAGCAGCTTAGTGGGCAATGAGCAGTTCTTC | CASSLVGNEQFF
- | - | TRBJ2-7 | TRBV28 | TGTGCCAGCAGTTTATACGGGAATACCTACGAGCAGTACTTC | CASSLYGNTYEQYF
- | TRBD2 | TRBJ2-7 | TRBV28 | TGTGCCAGCAGTCCTAGCGGGAGAGGGTACGAGCAGTACTTC | CASSPSGRGYEQYF
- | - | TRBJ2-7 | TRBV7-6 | TGTGCCAGCAGCTTAGGGCAGGGCCCCACCTACGAGCAGTACTTC | CASSLGQGPTYEQYF
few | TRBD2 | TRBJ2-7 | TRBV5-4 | TGTGCCAGCAGCCCCGGACTAGCGGGGCCCCACGAGCAGTACTTC | CASSPGLAGPHEQYF
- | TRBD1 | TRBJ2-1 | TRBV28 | TGTGCCAGCAGTTTAGGACAGGGCTTCGTTAATGAGCAGTTCTTC | CASSLGQGFVNEQFF
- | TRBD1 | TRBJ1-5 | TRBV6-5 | TGTGCCAGCAGCCGGACAGGGAATCAGCCCCAGCATTTT | CASSRTGNQPQHF